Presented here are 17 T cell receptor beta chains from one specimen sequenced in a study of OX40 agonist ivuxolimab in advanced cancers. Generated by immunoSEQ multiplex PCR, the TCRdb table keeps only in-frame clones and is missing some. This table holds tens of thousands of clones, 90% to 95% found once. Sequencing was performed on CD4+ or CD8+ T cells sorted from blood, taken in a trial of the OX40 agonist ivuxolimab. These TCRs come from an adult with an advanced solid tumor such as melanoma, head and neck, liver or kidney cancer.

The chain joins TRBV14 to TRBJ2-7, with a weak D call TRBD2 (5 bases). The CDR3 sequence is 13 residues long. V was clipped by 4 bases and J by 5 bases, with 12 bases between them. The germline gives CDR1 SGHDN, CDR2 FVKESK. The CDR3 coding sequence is TGTGCCAGCAGCCTAATAGGGCGGGACGAGCAGTACTTC. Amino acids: CASSLIGRDEQYF.

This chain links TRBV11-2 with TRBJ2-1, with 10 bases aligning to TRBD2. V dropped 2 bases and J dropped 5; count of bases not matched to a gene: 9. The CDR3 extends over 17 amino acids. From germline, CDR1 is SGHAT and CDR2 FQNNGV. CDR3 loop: CASSLTPGLAPNNEQFF. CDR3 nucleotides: TGTGCCAGCAGCTTAACCCCGGGACTAGCGCCGAACAATGAGCAGTTCTTC.

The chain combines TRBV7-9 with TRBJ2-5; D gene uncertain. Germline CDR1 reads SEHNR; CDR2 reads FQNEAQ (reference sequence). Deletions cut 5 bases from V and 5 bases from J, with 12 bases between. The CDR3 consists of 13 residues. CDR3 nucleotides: TGTGCCAGCAGCGGTGGGAAGAAGGAGACCCAGTACTTC. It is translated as CASSGGKKETQYF. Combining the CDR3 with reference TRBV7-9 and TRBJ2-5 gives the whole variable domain DTGVSQNPRHKITKRGQNVTFRCDPISEHNRLYWYRQTLGQGPEFLTYFQNEAQLEKSRLLSDRFSAERPKGSFSTLEIQRTEQGDSAMYLCASSGGKKETQYFGPGTRLLVL.

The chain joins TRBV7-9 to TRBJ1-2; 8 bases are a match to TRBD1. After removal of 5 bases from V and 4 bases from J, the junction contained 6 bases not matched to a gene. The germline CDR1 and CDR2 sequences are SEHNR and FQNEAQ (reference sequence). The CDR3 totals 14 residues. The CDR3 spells CASSQATGGYGYTF. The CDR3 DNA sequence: TGTGCCAGCAGCCAAGCTACAGGGGGCTATGGCTACACCTTC. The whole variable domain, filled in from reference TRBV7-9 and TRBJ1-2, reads DTGVSQNPRHKITKRGQNVTFRCDPISEHNRLYWYRQTLGQGPEFLTYFQNEAQLEKSRLLSDRFSAERPKGSFSTLEIQRTEQGDSAMYLCASSQATGGYGYTFGSGTRLTVV.

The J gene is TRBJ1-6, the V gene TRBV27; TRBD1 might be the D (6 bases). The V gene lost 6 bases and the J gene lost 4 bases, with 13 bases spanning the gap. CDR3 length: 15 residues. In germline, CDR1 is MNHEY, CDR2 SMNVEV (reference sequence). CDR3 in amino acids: CASSPGQSYNSPLHF. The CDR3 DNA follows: TGTGCCAGCAGCCCCGGACAGTCTTATAATTCACCCCTCCACTTT.

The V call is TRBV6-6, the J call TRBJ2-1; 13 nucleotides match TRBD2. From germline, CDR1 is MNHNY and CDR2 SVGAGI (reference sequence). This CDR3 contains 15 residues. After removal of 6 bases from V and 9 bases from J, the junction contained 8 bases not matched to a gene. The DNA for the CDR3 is TGTGCCAGCAGAGAAGGACTAGCGGGAGCCAGTGAGCAGTTCTTC. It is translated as CASREGLAGASEQFF.

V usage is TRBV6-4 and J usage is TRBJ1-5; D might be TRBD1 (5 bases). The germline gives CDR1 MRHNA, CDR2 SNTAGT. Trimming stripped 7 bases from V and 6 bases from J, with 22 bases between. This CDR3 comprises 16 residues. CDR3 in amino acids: CASIPFGREFSQPQHF. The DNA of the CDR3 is TGTGCCAGCATTCCCTTTGGCAGGGAATTTTCTCAGCCCCAGCATTTT.

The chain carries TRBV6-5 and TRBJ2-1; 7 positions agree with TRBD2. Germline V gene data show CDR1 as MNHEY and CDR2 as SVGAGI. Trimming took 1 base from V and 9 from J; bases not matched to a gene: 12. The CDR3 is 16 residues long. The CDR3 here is CASSYFGGGPGFEQFF. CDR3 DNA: TGTGCCAGCAGTTACTTTGGGGGAGGGCCGGGATTTGAGCAGTTCTTC.

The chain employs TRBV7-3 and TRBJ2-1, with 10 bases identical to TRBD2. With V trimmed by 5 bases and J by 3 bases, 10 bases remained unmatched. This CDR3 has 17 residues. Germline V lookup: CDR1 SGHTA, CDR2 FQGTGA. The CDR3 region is CASSPGTSETFYNEQFF. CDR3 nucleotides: TGTGCCAGCAGCCCAGGGACTAGCGAGACTTTCTACAATGAGCAGTTCTTC.

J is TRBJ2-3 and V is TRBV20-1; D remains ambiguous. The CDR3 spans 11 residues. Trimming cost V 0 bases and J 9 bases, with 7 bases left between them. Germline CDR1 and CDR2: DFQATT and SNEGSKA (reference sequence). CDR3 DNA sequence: TGCAGTGCTAGAGATCACGTCACGCAGTATTTT. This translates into CSARDHVTQYF.

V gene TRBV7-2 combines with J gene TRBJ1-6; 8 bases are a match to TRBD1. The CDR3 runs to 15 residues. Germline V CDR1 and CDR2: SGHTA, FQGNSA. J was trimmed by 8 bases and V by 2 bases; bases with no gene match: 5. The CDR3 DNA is TGTGCCAGCAGCTTATCCGTGACAGGGGATTCACCCCTCCACTTT. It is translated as CASSLSVTGDSPLHF.

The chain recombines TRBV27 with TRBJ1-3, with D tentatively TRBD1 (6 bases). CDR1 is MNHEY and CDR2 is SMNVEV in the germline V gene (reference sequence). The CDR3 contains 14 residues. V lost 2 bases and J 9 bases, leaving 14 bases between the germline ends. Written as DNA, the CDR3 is TGTGCCAGCAGTTTAGGGCAGGGGCTAGGCACCATATATTTT. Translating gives CASSLGQGLGTIYF.

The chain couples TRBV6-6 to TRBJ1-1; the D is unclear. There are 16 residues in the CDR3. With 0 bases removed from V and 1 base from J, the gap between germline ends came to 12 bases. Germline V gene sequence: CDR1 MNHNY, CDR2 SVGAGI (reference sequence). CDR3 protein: CASSYSVSGKNTEAFF. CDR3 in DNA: TGTGCCAGCAGTTACTCAGTCTCGGGTAAGAACACTGAAGCTTTCTTT.

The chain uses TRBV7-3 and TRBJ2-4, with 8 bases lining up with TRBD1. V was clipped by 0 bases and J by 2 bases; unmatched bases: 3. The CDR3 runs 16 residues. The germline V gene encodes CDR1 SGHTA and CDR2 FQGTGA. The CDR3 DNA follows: TGTGCCAGCAGCTTAACTGACAGGGGTCCCAAAAACATTCAGTACTTC. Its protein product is CASSLTDRGPKNIQYF.

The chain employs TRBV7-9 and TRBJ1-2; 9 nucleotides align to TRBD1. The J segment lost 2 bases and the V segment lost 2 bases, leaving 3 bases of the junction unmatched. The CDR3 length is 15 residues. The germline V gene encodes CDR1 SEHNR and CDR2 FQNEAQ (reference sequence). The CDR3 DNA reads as TGTGCCAGCAGCTTATCCACAGGGGGCAACTATGGCTACACCTTC. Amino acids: CASSLSTGGNYGYTF.

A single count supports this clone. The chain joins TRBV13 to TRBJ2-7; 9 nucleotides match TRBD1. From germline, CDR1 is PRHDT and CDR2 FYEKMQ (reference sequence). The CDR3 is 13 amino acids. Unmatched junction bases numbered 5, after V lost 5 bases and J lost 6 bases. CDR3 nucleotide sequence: TGTGCCAGCAGCCTGGGACAGGGAATCGAGCAGTACTTC. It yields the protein CASSLGQGIEQYF.

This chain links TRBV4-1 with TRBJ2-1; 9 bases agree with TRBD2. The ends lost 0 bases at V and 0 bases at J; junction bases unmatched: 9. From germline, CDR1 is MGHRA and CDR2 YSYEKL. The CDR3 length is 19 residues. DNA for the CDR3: TGCGCCAGCAGCCAAGATTCCCCCCTAGCGGGACTCTCCTACAATGAGCAGTTCTTC. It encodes CASSQDSPLAGLSYNEQFF.